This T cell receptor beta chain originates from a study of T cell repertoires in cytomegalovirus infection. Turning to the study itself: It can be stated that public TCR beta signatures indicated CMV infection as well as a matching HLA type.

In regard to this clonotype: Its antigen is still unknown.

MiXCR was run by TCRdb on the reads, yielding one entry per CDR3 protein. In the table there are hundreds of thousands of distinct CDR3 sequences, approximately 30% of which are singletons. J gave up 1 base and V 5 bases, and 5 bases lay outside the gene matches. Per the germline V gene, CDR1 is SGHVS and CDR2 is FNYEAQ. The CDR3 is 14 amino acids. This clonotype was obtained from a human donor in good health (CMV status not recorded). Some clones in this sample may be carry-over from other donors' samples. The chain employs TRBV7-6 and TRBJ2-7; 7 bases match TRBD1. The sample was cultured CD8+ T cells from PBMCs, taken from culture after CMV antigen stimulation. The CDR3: CASSGNRGSYEQYF. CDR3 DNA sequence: TGTGCCAGCAGCGGCAACAGGGGTTCCTACGAGCAGTACTTC.